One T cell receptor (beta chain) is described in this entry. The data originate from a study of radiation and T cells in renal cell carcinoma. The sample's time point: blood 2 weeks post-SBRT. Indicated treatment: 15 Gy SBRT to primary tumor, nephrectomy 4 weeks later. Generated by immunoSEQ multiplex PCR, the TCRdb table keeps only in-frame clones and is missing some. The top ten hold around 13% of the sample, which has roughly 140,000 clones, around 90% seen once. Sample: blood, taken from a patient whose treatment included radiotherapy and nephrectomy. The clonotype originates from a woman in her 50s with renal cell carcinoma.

CDR3 residues: CAISEISSYEQYF. Written as DNA, the CDR3 is TGTGCCATCAGTGAGATTTCAAGCTACGAGCAGTACTTC. The gene calls are TRBV10-3 and TRBJ2-7; D is unresolved. V was shortened by 2 bases and J by 3 bases, with 8 bases between the two germline ends. The germline V gene has CDR1 ENHRY and CDR2 SYGVKD. This CDR3 has 13 residues.